Below are 12 T cell receptor beta chains sequenced from a single sample in a study of OX40 agonist ivuxolimab in advanced cancers. Generated by immunoSEQ multiplex PCR, the TCRdb table keeps only in-frame clones and is missing some. This table has roughly 52,000 clones, 70% to 85% appearing once. The source was CD4+ or CD8+ T cells sorted from blood, collected in a trial of the OX40 agonist ivuxolimab. The receptors come from an adult with an advanced solid tumor such as melanoma, head and neck, liver or kidney cancer.

The chain uses TRBV5-5 and TRBJ1-1; D uncertain. Looked up from germline, CDR1 is SGHKS and CDR2 is YYEKEE (reference sequence). This CDR3 comprises 15 residues. The V end lost 0 bases, the J end lost 0 bases, and 9 bases lay between the germline ends. The CDR3 spells CASSLGQPMNTEAFF. CDR3 in DNA: TGTGCCAGCAGCTTGGGGCAGCCTATGAACACTGAAGCTTTCTTT. Variable domain in full (rest from reference TRBV5-5 and TRBJ1-1): DAGVTQSPTHLIKTRGQQVTLRCSPISGHKSVSWYQQVLGQGPQFIFQYYEKEERGRGNFPDRFSARQFPNYSSELNVNALLLGDSALYLCASSLGQPMNTEAFFGQGTRLTVV.

The chain joins TRBV5-1 to TRBJ2-7; D may correspond to TRBD1 or TRBD2 (5 bases each). The CDR3 extends over 14 amino acids. Germline lookup yields CDR1 SGHRS and CDR2 YFSETQ. Deletions cut 2 bases from V and 5 bases from J, with 14 bases between. CDR3 region: CASSFRGDDHEQYF. DNA of the CDR3: TGCGCCAGCAGCTTCAGAGGGGACGACCACGAGCAGTACTTC.

The chain is built from TRBV11-2 and TRBJ2-7; 7 bases map to TRBD2. The CDR3 has 14 amino acids. The junction had 7 bases not matched to a gene; V was cut back by 5 bases and J by 3 bases. Germline CDR1 reads SGHAT; CDR2 reads FQNNGV. CDR3 in amino acids: CASSRLAESYEQYF. DNA of the CDR3: TGTGCCAGCAGCAGGCTAGCGGAGAGCTACGAGCAGTACTTC.

This clone has just a few counts. The chain recombines TRBV27 with TRBJ2-7, with 9 bases fitting TRBD2. With V trimmed by 5 bases and J by 2 bases, 7 bases remained unmatched. This CDR3 contains 15 residues. The germline V gene has CDR1 MNHEY and CDR2 SMNVEV (reference sequence). CDR3 loop: CASSVRTSDPYEQYF. In DNA form, the CDR3 reads TGTGCCAGCAGTGTCAGGACTAGCGACCCCTACGAGCAGTACTTC.

The rearrangement uses TRBV6-5 and TRBJ2-3, with 8 bases that match TRBD2. CDR1 is MNHEY and CDR2 is SVGAGI in the germline V gene. The CDR3 runs to 12 residues. J gave up 11 bases and V 8 bases, and 9 bases lay outside the gene matches. CDR3 bases: TGTGCCAGCTCCAACGCACTAGCGGTGCAGTATTTT. As protein: CASSNALAVQYF.

As regards this clone: Within the sample, other DNA sequences also encode this same CDR3. The chain couples TRBV9 to TRBJ2-7, with TRBD1 matching 7 bases. Per germline, CDR1 SGDLS and CDR2 YYNGEE. Germline trimming cut 0 bases from V and 2 bases from J; bases unmatched to any gene: 2. The CDR3 extends over 14 amino acids. The CDR3: CASSVGQGAYEQYF. The CDR3 bases are TGTGCCAGCAGCGTAGGGCAGGGGGCCTACGAGCAGTACTTC.

The rearrangement uses TRBV6-5 and TRBJ2-7; TRBD1 aligns across 8 bases. CDR1 is MNHEY, CDR2 SVGAGI, per germline. Trimming took 4 bases from V and 6 from J; bases not matched to a gene: 8. This CDR3 has 14 residues. The CDR3 protein is CASSSRTGRIEQYF. In DNA, the CDR3 is TGTGCCAGCAGTTCTCGGACAGGGAGGATCGAGCAGTACTTC.

The rearrangement joins TRBV18 to TRBJ2-7, with D hard to call. Germline V gene sequence: CDR1 KGHSH, CDR2 LQKENI. CDR3 length equals 14 residues. The V gene lost 2 bases and the J gene lost 5 bases, with 13 bases spanning the gap. The CDR3 sequence: CASSPTGVRDEQYF. CDR3 nucleotide sequence: TGTGCCAGCTCACCAACTGGGGTCCGGGACGAGCAGTACTTC.

V usage is TRBV18 and J usage is TRBJ2-3; D unresolved. The CDR3 is 13 residues long. V was cut by 3 bases and J by 6 bases, with 10 bases left in between. Germline CDR1 is KGHSH and CDR2 is LQKENI. The CDR3 is CASSPIRGDTQYF. CDR3 coding DNA: TGTGCCAGCTCACCCATTCGTGGGGATACGCAGTATTTT.

This chain uses TRBV6-4 with TRBJ1-1; D may be TRBD1 (6 bases). Trimming stripped 6 bases from V and 5 bases from J, with 16 bases between. The V gene's germline CDR1 is MRHNA and CDR2 SNTAGT. CDR3 size: 14 residues. The CDR3 DNA reads as TGTGCCAGCAGCAAGGACAGTTGGAGTACTGAAGCTTTCTTT. Translated: CASSKDSWSTEAFF.

The CDR3 region has the DNA TGTGCCAGCAGTTCTTTATATCGTTCTAGCACAGATACGCAGTATTTT. Translated, it gives CASSSLYRSSTDTQYF. This chain connects TRBV6-5 to TRBJ2-3, with D uncertain. Germline V gene sequence: CDR1 MNHEY, CDR2 SVGAGI. This CDR3 spans 16 amino acids. Between the trimmed V and J ends, which lost 4 bases and 0 bases, there was a span of 14 bases.

The chain uses TRBV29-1 and TRBJ1-1, with 7 bases that match TRBD1. CDR3 size: 12 residues. Per germline, CDR1 SQVTM and CDR2 ANQGSEA. The junction had 9 bases not matched to a gene; V was cut back by 7 bases and J by 7 bases. CDR3 protein: CSGSGGRNEAFF. CDR3 DNA sequence: TGCAGCGGCTCAGGGGGGAGGAATGAAGCTTTCTTT.